One sample yielded the 32 T cell receptor beta chains listed below, sequenced in a study of blood T cell repertoires in COVID-19. Some clones are missing from TCRdb's copy, which holds only in-frame ones; the method was immunoSEQ multiplex PCR. The repertoire holds 250,000 to 350,000 clones, about nine tenths seen once, with over 2% in the top ten. Sequencing was performed on peripheral blood. The receptors were gathered from a young woman with COVID-19, enrolled during active disease.

V usage is TRBV27 and J usage is TRBJ2-1; D perhaps matches TRBD1 (5 bases). Germline assignment: CDR1 MNHEY and CDR2 SMNVEV (reference sequence). The CDR3 loop spans 15 amino acids. V shed 6 bases and J shed 0 bases, with 12 bases lying between them. The CDR3 DNA reads as TGTGCCAGCAGCAGGGTGGTCAGCTCCTACAATGAGCAGTTCTTC. This encodes CASSRVVSSYNEQFF.

This clone was detected a few times. The rearrangement uses TRBV6-5 and TRBJ1-5, with D hard to call. This CDR3 spans 16 amino acids. V gave up 0 bases and J gave up 3 bases, with 12 bases separating them. Germline V CDR1 and CDR2: MNHEY, SVGAGI. The CDR3 here is CASSYSPQISNQPQHF. Written as DNA, the CDR3 is TGTGCCAGCAGTTACTCCCCCCAGATCTCCAATCAGCCCCAGCATTTT.

V is TRBV3-1 (or the pseudogene TRBV3-2) and J is TRBJ1-5, with no clear D. The V gene lost 2 bases and the J gene lost 6 bases, with 14 bases spanning the gap. This CDR3 contains 15 residues. The germline V gene encodes CDR1 LGHDT and CDR2 YNNKEL (reference sequence). The DNA for the CDR3 is TGTGCCAGCAGCCAAATGGGAGGTGACGGTCAGCCCCAGCATTTT. Amino acids: CASSQMGGDGQPQHF.

This clone was counted once. The chain uses TRBV28 and TRBJ2-1, with D possibly being TRBD2 (5 bases). CDR3 length: 18 residues. V was pared by 3 bases and J by 5 bases, with 23 bases between. Germline V CDR1 and CDR2: MDHEN, SYDVKM. In nucleotides, the CDR3 is TGTGCCAGCAGTTTTACTTCCCCCGACTATCCCGCAGACAATGAGCAGTTCTTC. It encodes CASSFTSPDYPADNEQFF.

This chain connects TRBV6-5 to TRBJ1-2; 8 bases agree with TRBD1. The CDR3 loop spans 14 amino acids. From germline, CDR1 is MNHEY and CDR2 SVGAGI. The V segment lost 4 bases and the J segment 3 bases; nucleotides outside the gene matches: 4. The CDR3 region is CASSSVGQDYGYTF. DNA for the CDR3: TGTGCCAGCAGTTCGGTGGGACAGGACTATGGCTACACCTTC.

This CDR3 is CASSLAGDRNYGYTF. Written as DNA, the CDR3 is TGTGCCAGCAGCTTAGCGGGGGACAGGAACTATGGCTACACCTTC. The chain recombines TRBV7-2 with TRBJ1-2, with TRBD1 matching 8 bases. The CDR3 extends over 15 amino acids. Germline V CDR1 and CDR2: SGHTA, FQGNSA. V shed 0 bases and J 2 bases; nucleotides not matched to a gene: 2. The whole variable domain, filled in from reference TRBV7-2 and TRBJ1-2, reads GAGVSQSPSNKVTEKGKDVELRCDPISGHTALYWYRQSLGQGLEFLIYFQGNSAPDKSGLPSDRFSAERTGGSVSTLTIQRTQQEDSAVYLCASSLAGDRNYGYTFGSGTRLTVV.

CDR3 sequence reads: CASSVSPTGVSGYTF. CDR3 nucleotides: TGTGCCAGCAGTGTAAGTCCGACAGGGGTCTCCGGCTACACCTTC. The rearrangement uses TRBV2 and TRBJ1-2; 8 bases map to TRBD1. The length of the CDR3 is 15 residues. Trimming at V came to 4 bases and at J to 8 bases, leaving 12 bases not matched to a gene. The germline V gene has CDR1 SNHLY and CDR2 FYNNEI.

For the CDR3, the DNA is TGTGCCAGCAGCCCCGGACTAGCGGGAGCCACAGATACGCAGTATTTT. Translation: CASSPGLAGATDTQYF. The V call is TRBV11-2, the J call TRBJ2-3; 13 nucleotides align to TRBD2. Trimming took 5 bases from V and 2 from J; bases not matched to a gene: 4. Germline V lookup: CDR1 SGHAT, CDR2 FQNNGV. This CDR3 comprises 16 residues. Supplemented by reference TRBV11-2 and TRBJ2-3, the full variable domain reads EAGVAQSPRYKIIEKRQSVAFWCNPISGHATLYWYQQILGQGPKLLIQFQNNGVVDDSQLPKDRFSAERLKGVDSTLKIQPAKLEDSAVYLCASSPGLAGATDTQYFGPGTRLTVL.

The chain uses TRBV7-2 and TRBJ2-1, with TRBD1 matching 11 bases. The CDR3 extends over 16 amino acids. Per germline, CDR1 SGHTA and CDR2 FQGNSA. V gave up 4 bases and J gave up 6 bases; unmatched junction bases: 8. CDR3 DNA sequence: TGTGCCAGCAGCTACTCCACCGGGACAGGGGGCAATGAGCAGTTCTTC. Translation gives CASSYSTGTGGNEQFF.

The chain carries TRBV11-2 and TRBJ2-2, with TRBD2 matching 11 bases. This CDR3 spans 16 amino acids. Germline values: CDR1 SGHAT, CDR2 FQNNGV. The J segment lost 8 bases and the V segment lost 3 bases, leaving 8 bases of the junction unmatched. CDR3 DNA: TGTGCCAGCAGCTTTGGTAGCGGGAGGGCTTATGGGGAGCTGTTTTTT. Translating it yields CASSFGSGRAYGELFF.

The gene calls are TRBV3-1 (or the pseudogene TRBV3-2) and TRBJ1-1; D gene uncertain. The CDR3 covers 12 residues. Germline loops: CDR1 LGHDT, CDR2 YNNKEL (reference sequence). Trimming took off 1 base at V and 11 bases at J, with 11 bases between the two ends. CDR3 nucleotide sequence: TGTGCCAGCAGCCAAGTGGCAGGATTTGCTTTCTTT. Translation gives CASSQVAGFAFF.

The rearrangement uses TRBV7-6 and TRBJ2-7; D is ambiguous. Germline V gene lookup returns CDR1 SGHVS and CDR2 FNYEAQ. This CDR3 is 12 amino acids long. The V and J ends lost 5 bases and 5 bases respectively, with 10 bases between them. In DNA form, the CDR3 reads TGTGCCAGCAGCCTCTTTATCCACGAGCAGTACTTC. Protein: CASSLFIHEQYF.

CDR3 in amino acids: CATSRATDSYEQYF. DNA of the CDR3: TGTGCCACCAGCAGAGCGACAGATTCTTACGAGCAGTACTTC. The J gene is TRBJ2-7, the V gene TRBV15; possible D gene TRBD1, 5 bases. The ends were cut back, 1 base at V and 4 bases at J, with 11 bases in the middle. CDR1 LNHNV and CDR2 YYDKDF come from the germline V gene (reference sequence). The CDR3 runs 14 residues.

This chain connects TRBV7-9 to TRBJ1-4, with 10 bases fitting TRBD1. The junction had 6 bases not matched to a gene; V was cut back by 5 bases and J by 6 bases. The CDR3 runs to 15 residues. In germline, CDR1 is SEHNR, CDR2 FQNEAQ (reference sequence). Here the CDR3 reads CASSPSGTGDEKLFF. The CDR3 DNA is TGTGCCAGCAGCCCGAGTGGGACAGGGGATGAAAAACTGTTTTTT. Variable domain in full (rest from reference TRBV7-9 and TRBJ1-4): DTGVSQNPRHKITKRGQNVTFRCDPISEHNRLYWYRQTLGQGPEFLTYFQNEAQLEKSRLLSDRFSAERPKGSFSTLEIQRTEQGDSAMYLCASSPSGTGDEKLFFGSGTQLSVL.

Here the CDR3 DNA reads TGTGCCTGGAGAGCAGGGCGCCAGACCCAGTACTTC. It yields the protein CAWRAGRQTQYF. The rearrangement links TRBV30 to TRBJ2-5, with D tentatively TRBD1 (5 bases). This CDR3 region has 12 residues. With 3 bases removed from V and 6 bases from J, the gap between germline ends came to 11 bases. CDR1 and CDR2 from the germline V gene are GTSNPN and SVGIG (reference sequence).

The chain uses TRBV5-4 and TRBJ1-1; D unresolved. CDR1 SGHNT and CDR2 YYREEE come from the germline V gene (reference sequence). The CDR3 covers 15 residues. V was trimmed by 3 bases and J by 4 bases, leaving 16 bases between them. CDR3 coding DNA: TGTGCCAGCAGCTCCCGGGGAAGATCGACCACTGAAGCTTTCTTT. Protein sequence: CASSSRGRSTTEAFF.

The table lists this clone with a few counts. V is TRBV9 and J is TRBJ1-2; TRBD1 matches at 12 bases. The CDR3 length is 13 residues. V was clipped by 6 bases and J by 13 bases; unmatched bases: 10. CDR1 is SGDLS, CDR2 YYNGEE, per germline. The CDR3 here is CASNTPGQGARTF. Here the CDR3 DNA reads TGTGCCAGCAACACCCCGGGACAGGGGGCTCGCACCTTC. The entire variable domain, with the rest obtained from reference TRBV9 and TRBJ1-2, is as follows: DSGVTQTPKHLITATGQRVTLRCSPRSGDLSVYWYQQSLDQGLQFLIQYYNGEERAKGNILERFSAQQFPDLHSELNLSSLELGDSALYFCASNTPGQGARTFGSGTRLTVV.

The table lists this clone with many counts. The V and J genes are TRBV11-3 and TRBJ2-7; tentatively, D is TRBD2 (8 bases). Germline V CDR1 and CDR2: SGHNT, YENEEA. The CDR3 is 15 amino acids. Trimming left V 2 bases short and J 2 bases short, with 13 bases between. Here the CDR3 DNA reads TGTGCCAGCAGCTTATTTAGCGGGACAGCCTACGAGCAGTACTTC. Its protein product is CASSLFSGTAYEQYF.

The rearrangement links TRBV10-2 to TRBJ2-1; 7 bases agree with TRBD1. CDR1 and CDR2 from the germline V gene are WSHSY and SAAADI. There are 15 residues in the CDR3. J lost 2 bases, V lost 7 bases, and 8 bases had no gene match. DNA for the CDR3: TGCGCCAGCAAAATATTGACAGGGCCCTACAATGAGCAGTTCTTC. Residues: CASKILTGPYNEQFF.

V usage is TRBV7-2 and J usage is TRBJ2-4, with a weak D call TRBD1 (6 bases). The V end lost 5 bases, the J end lost 3 bases, and 14 bases lay between the germline ends. The CDR3 loop spans 15 amino acids. Germline V gene data show CDR1 as SGHTA and CDR2 as FQGNSA. CDR3 bases: TGTGCCAGCAGCGCCAAGACACAGGGCAAAAACATTCAGTACTTC. This translates into CASSAKTQGKNIQYF.

This clone was counted once. The chain recombines TRBV5-1 with TRBJ2-3; 13 nucleotides agree with TRBD2. In germline, CDR1 is SGHRS, CDR2 YFSETQ. CDR3 length equals 17 residues. V was pared by 3 bases and J by 2 bases, with 6 bases of the junction left unmatched. The CDR3 nucleotides are TGCGCCAGCAGCTCCGGGACTAGCGGGATTCTCACAGATACGCAGTATTTT. As protein: CASSSGTSGILTDTQYF.

The V gene is TRBV13, the J gene TRBJ2-3; 13 nucleotides align to TRBD2. The CDR3 runs to 17 residues. Germline loops: CDR1 PRHDT, CDR2 FYEKMQ (reference sequence). J was trimmed by 2 bases and V by 5 bases; bases with no gene match: 7. Here the CDR3 reads CASSPRTSGRDTDTQYF. For the CDR3, the DNA is TGTGCCAGCAGCCCCCGGACTAGCGGGAGAGACACAGATACGCAGTATTTT.

With respect to this clone: The same CDR3 is also encoded by other DNA sequences in this sample. This chain uses TRBV19 with TRBJ2-7; 10 bases map to TRBD1. Germline loops: CDR1 LNHDA, CDR2 SQIVND (reference sequence). The CDR3 spans 14 residues. Losses at the gene ends were 3 bases for V and 2 bases for J; bases not matched to a gene: 1. CDR3 nucleotides: TGTGCCAGTAGTATCGGACAGGGGGCCTACGAGCAGTACTTC. This translates into CASSIGQGAYEQYF. Complete variable domain (other parts from reference TRBV19 and TRBJ2-7): DGGITQSPKYLFRKEGQNVTLSCEQNLNHDAMYWYRQDPGQGLRLIYYSQIVNDFQKGDIAEGYSVSREKKESFPLTVTSAQKNPTAFYLCASSIGQGAYEQYFGPGTRLTVT.

CDR3 bases: TGTGCCAGCAGTCTCCAACCGGGACAGGGGAACGAGCAGTACTTC. Protein: CASSLQPGQGNEQYF. This chain connects TRBV27 to TRBJ2-7; TRBD1 agrees at 10 bases. V dropped 5 bases and J dropped 5; count of bases not matched to a gene: 9. Germline V CDR1 and CDR2: MNHEY, SMNVEV (reference sequence). CDR3 length: 15 amino acids.

V is TRBV16 and J is TRBJ1-1; D unclear. Trimming removed 1 base at V and 1 base at J, with 4 bases between. This CDR3 is built from 13 residues. CDR1 and CDR2 (germline): KGHSY, FQNENV. This chain's CDR3 is CASSQWRNTEAFF. The CDR3 coding sequence is TGTGCCAGCAGCCAATGGAGGAACACTGAAGCTTTCTTT.

The rearrangement uses TRBV15 and TRBJ2-6; D unresolved. V was clipped by 0 bases and J by 2 bases, with 8 bases between them. This CDR3 has 16 amino acids. The V gene's germline CDR1 is LNHNV and CDR2 YYDKDF (reference sequence). CDR3 region: CATSRDREAGANVLTF. For the CDR3, the DNA is TGTGCCACCAGCAGAGATAGAGAAGCTGGGGCCAACGTCCTGACTTTC.

The chain is built from TRBV5-1 and TRBJ2-1, with D tentatively TRBD1 (5 bases). Germline V gene lookup returns CDR1 SGHRS and CDR2 YFSETQ. With 3 bases removed from V and 9 bases from J, the gap between germline ends came to 16 bases. The CDR3 runs to 14 residues. CDR3 sequence reads: CASSSILRGSEQFF. The CDR3 DNA follows: TGCGCCAGCAGCTCGATTCTTAGGGGTTCTGAGCAGTTCTTC.

The chain employs TRBV18 and TRBJ1-4; D gene unclear. Between the trimmed V and J ends, which lost 3 bases and 6 bases, there was a span of 14 bases. This CDR3 contains 15 residues. Germline loops: CDR1 KGHSH, CDR2 LQKENI. The CDR3 loop reads CASSPGIGEDEKLFF. CDR3 DNA: TGTGCCAGCTCACCGGGGATTGGGGAGGATGAAAAACTGTTTTTT.

This clone was found once. The rearrangement links TRBV3-1 (or the pseudogene TRBV3-2) to TRBJ2-5; 8 bases line up with TRBD2. This CDR3 spans 15 amino acids. Germline V gives CDR1 LGHDT, CDR2 YNNKEL (reference sequence). The V gene end was trimmed by 4 bases and the J gene end by 0 bases; junction bases not matched to a gene: 4. CDR3 in amino acids: CASSRGSGNQETQYF. The CDR3 nucleotides are TGTGCCAGCAGCCGAGGTAGCGGGAACCAAGAGACCCAGTACTTC.

The chain is built from TRBV12-3 or TRBV12-4 and TRBJ1-3; 9 bases map to TRBD1. CDR3 size: 13 residues. After removal of 6 bases from V and 3 bases from J, the junction contained 0 bases not matched to a gene. CDR3 coding DNA: TGTGCCAGCAGGACAGGGGGTGGAAACACCATATATTTT. Translated, it gives CASRTGGGNTIYF.

The rearrangement joins TRBV11-2 to TRBJ2-5; 9 nucleotides agree with TRBD2. This CDR3 contains 16 residues. With V trimmed by 2 bases and J by 1 base, 5 bases remained unmatched. CDR1 is SGHAT and CDR2 is FQNNGV in the germline V gene. CDR3 protein: CASSLYLAGSQETQYF. The CDR3, as DNA: TGTGCCAGCAGCTTATATCTAGCGGGATCCCAAGAGACCCAGTACTTC.

CDR3 in amino acids: CASSLVGVPDPSRNTEAFF. As DNA, the CDR3 is TGTGCCAGCAGCTTGGTCGGGGTTCCCGACCCGTCTAGAAACACTGAAGCTTTCTTT. The chain uses TRBV11-2 and TRBJ1-1; D is undetermined. Trimming stripped 3 bases from V and 2 bases from J, with 25 bases between. This CDR3 contains 19 residues. Germline CDR1 and CDR2: SGHAT and FQNNGV.